This TCR beta chain was sequenced in a study of Graves' ophthalmopathy and Graves' hyperthyroidism. Other autoimmune diseases, uncontrolled infections, pregnancy and lactation each led to patient exclusion. The CDR3 spans 14 residues. Germline V CDR1 and CDR2: SNHLY, FYNNEI. Trimming left V 9 bases short and J 1 base short, with 15 bases between. The sequenced template was RNA, covering the TCR beta CDR3 region. RT-PCR with HTBI primers came first, then second-round multiplex PCR. TCRdb redid the calling of the multiplex PCR reads with MiXCR, one entry per CDR3 protein. The sample consists of approximately 480,000 distinct CDR3 sequences, approximately 15% of them appearing once. The sample holds many counts of this clonotype.

V gene TRBV2 combines with J gene TRBJ1-1; maybe TRBD1 (5 bases). The TCR was taken from a woman aged 30 to 39 with Graves' ophthalmopathy. Sequencing input: blood. CDR3 protein: CASSVQGANTEAFF. In nucleotides, the CDR3 is TGTGCCAGTTCAGTCCAGGGTGCGAACACTGAAGCTTTCTTT.